The T cell receptor beta chain described here comes from a study of blood T cell repertoires in COVID-19. Background on the study: Italy, Spain and the United States were the sources of the convalescent and acute COVID-19 samples. From T cells, B-cell-depleted T cells, or PBMCs came the material, which was cDNA or gDNA.

Authors' analysis steps: Scientists estimated how many nucleated cells there were by amplifying reference gene primers. Sequencing used immunoSEQ multiplex PCR; TCRdb keeps in-frame clones, though not all of them. V and J calls and clone size come straight from that table; D and trimming were deduced from the DNA. The table records about 130,000 clones, over 60% of them present only once. The CDR3 length is 10 residues. V lost 1 base, J lost 6 bases, and 2 bases lay in between. Per germline, CDR1 DFQATT and CDR2 SNEGSKA (reference sequence). Sequenced input: peripheral blood. The sequence was collected from a man aged 35 to 55 with active or convalescent COVID-19. This chain joins TRBV20-1 and TRBJ2-3, with D uncertain. CDR3 bases: TGCAGTGCTAGAGCGGATACGCAGTATTTT. Residues: CSARADTQYF.